This section outlines one TCR beta chain sequence together with its context. Its antigen is currently unknown. The record originates from a study of molecular identifiers for immune sequencing clone quantification. Overall study context: For replicates, RNA isolated from 20,000 or 100,000 naive CD8 cells was divided into five portions, of which four were sequenced.

TCRdb independently ran MiXCR on the PCR reads; one entry per CDR3 protein. The sample lists 85,000 to 130,000 distinct CDR3 sequences, 36% seen once, with approximately 3.8% in the top ten. Unmatched junction bases numbered 4, after V lost 3 bases and J lost 5 bases. Per the germline V gene, CDR1 is PRHDT and CDR2 is FYEKMQ (reference sequence). CDR3 size: 13 residues. Sorting isolated naive CD8 T cells as CD8+CD4-CCR7+CD45RA+ events. General study points: Clones that exceeded 20 RNA copies held over 99% of effector molecules, yet under 1% in naive cells.

The source is a human donor in good health. Some libraries in this study had Jurkat cell RNA spiked in. The chain is built from TRBV13 and TRBJ2-7; 7 bases agree with TRBD2. Sequencing used naive CD8+ T cells from blood, with Jurkat cell RNA spiked in. Specified subset: FACS-sorted CD8+CD4-CCR7+CD45RA+ naive T cells. CDR3 sequence: CASSFGRGDEQYF. The DNA of the CDR3 is TGTGCCAGCAGCTTTGGCCGGGGGGACGAGCAGTACTTC.